These T cell receptor beta chains were read from a single sample in a study of graft-versus-host responses after intestinal transplantation. These TCRs are of unknown antigen specificity. Produced via immunoSEQ multiplex PCR; TCRdb's table is partial and in-frame only. The sample holds tens of thousands of clones, 80% to 95% seen once. The sample consisted of unstimulated CD8+ T cells sorted from spleen or lymph node cells, taken before transplant. These receptors were collected from a human donor who was the organ donor for an intestinal transplant. Each CDR3 is given with its conserved first and last residue. Fields, in order: V gene, clone size, J gene, D gene, CDR3 DNA, CDR3 protein. A D gene is named only where the DNA matches it firmly. Not every row has a clone size; where given, it reads once, few, many or a size class.

>TRBV27|NA|TRBJ2-3|TRBD2
TGTGCCAGCAGTTTAGCGGCGGGAGTATTAGATACGCAGTATTTT
CASSLAAGVLDTQYF
>TRBV11-2|NA|TRBJ2-7|TRBD2
TGTGCCAGCAGCTTCCCTGCCCATAGCGGGAGGGCTGCCGAGCAGTACTTC
CASSFPAHSGRAAEQYF
>TRBV7-9|NA|TRBJ1-1|NA
TGTGCCAGCAGCGGGAGGGCTACTGAAGCTTTCTTT
CASSGRATEAFF
>TRBV5-4|once|TRBJ2-3|NA
TGTGCCAGCAGCTGGCGGGGCGAAGGGGAGGTGTATTTT
CASSWRGEGEVYF
>TRBV27|NA|TRBJ2-7|TRBD1
TGTGCCAGCAGGACAGGGCCGACATCCTACGAGCAGTACTTC
CASRTGPTSYEQYF
>TRBV28|NA|TRBJ2-1|TRBD1
TGTGCCAGCAGTCCAGGGGGTGTGAATGAGCAGTTCTTC
CASSPGGVNEQFF
>TRBV12-5|NA|TRBJ1-6|NA
TGTGCTAGTGGTCCCCTCCGGGGGGCACCCCTCCACTTT
CASGPLRGAPLHF
>TRBV9|NA|TRBJ1-2|NA
TGTGCCAGCGCTCGAGGGCCCCGCAACTATGGCTACACCTTC
CASARGPRNYGYTF
>TRBV27|NA|TRBJ2-2|TRBD2
TGTGCCAGCAGAGTAGCGGGAGGGGACACCGGGGAGCTGTTTTTT
CASRVAGGDTGELFF
>TRBV27|NA|TRBJ2-7|NA
TGTGCCAGCAGTTTACGGGGGAGCTCTTCCGAGCAGTACTTC
CASSLRGSSSEQYF
>TRBV28|NA|TRBJ1-5|NA
TGTGCCAGCTGCCTGGGGGGGCGAGGTCAGCCCCAGCATTTT
CASCLGGRGQPQHF
>TRBV6-5|NA|TRBJ1-1|TRBD1
TGTGCCAGCAGTGACAGGGGGTGGTCTGAAGCTTTCTTT
CASSDRGWSEAFF
>TRBV27|NA|TRBJ2-7|NA
TGTGCCAGCAGTCCCGGGACAAACCGGTACGAGCAGTACTTC
CASSPGTNRYEQYF
>TRBV7-2|NA|TRBJ2-3|NA
TGTGCCAGCAGCCCGCCCGAGAGAGATACGCAGTATTTT
CASSPPERDTQYF
>TRBV2|NA|TRBJ2-1|NA
TGTGCCAGCAAAGAGAAAGGGGTCCTTGAGCAGTTCTTC
CASKEKGVLEQFF
>TRBV14|NA|TRBJ1-2|NA
TGTGCCAGCAGCCTCACATATAACTATGGCTACACCTTC
CASSLTYNYGYTF
>TRBV7-9|NA|TRBJ2-3|NA
TGTGCCAGCAGCTTGTCGAGTACGCAGTATTTT
CASSLSSTQYF
>TRBV9|NA|TRBJ2-7|NA
TGTGCCAGCAGCGTCGGGCAGGACTACATCGACGAGCAGTACTTC
CASSVGQDYIDEQYF
>TRBV6-6|NA|TRBJ1-1|NA
TGTGCCAGCAATCTTCTTACCAGGGAAGCTTTCTTT
CASNLLTREAFF
>TRBV30|NA|TRBJ1-2|NA
TGTGCCTGGAGTCCAGGGGACTATGGCTACACCTTC
CAWSPGDYGYTF
>TRBV6-5|NA|TRBJ2-1|NA
TGTGCCAGCAGTTCGGGGAATGAGCAGTTCTTC
CASSSGNEQFF
>TRBV2|NA|TRBJ2-3|NA
TGTGCCAGCAGGGGCGAAACAGATACGCAGTATTTT
CASRGETDTQYF
>TRBV7-9|NA|TRBJ2-1|NA
TGTGCCAGCAGCTTAGGGAGCGTTCAGTTCTTC
CASSLGSVQFF
>TRBV11-2|once|TRBJ2-1|TRBD2
TGTGCCAGCAGCTTAGCTAGCGGGGGGGCCAGGGACAATGAGCAGTTCTTC
CASSLASGGARDNEQFF
>TRBV5-4|NA|TRBJ2-1|NA
TGTGCCAGCAGCTTGGCCTTAGTTACTCCCCCGCTGGACAATGAGCAGTTCTTC
CASSLALVTPPLDNEQFF
>TRBV7-9|NA|TRBJ2-1|TRBD2
TGTGCCAGCAGCTTCAGGACTAGCGGCTACAATGAGCAGTTCTTC
CASSFRTSGYNEQFF
>TRBV13|NA|TRBJ1-1|NA
TGTGCCAGCAGCTTATTAGGGGAATCTAGGACTGAAGCTTTCTTT
CASSLLGESRTEAFF
>TRBV19|NA|TRBJ1-1|TRBD1
TGTGCCAGTACTGACAGGGGGTACACTGAAGCTTTCTTT
CASTDRGYTEAFF
>TRBV12-5|NA|TRBJ1-1|TRBD1
TGTGCTAGTGGACCCGCAGGGACAGAGGGGAACACTGAAGCTTTCTTT
CASGPAGTEGNTEAFF
>TRBV27|once|TRBJ1-5|NA
TGTGCCAGCAGTTTAGGGGCCCTCTCCAATCAGCCCCAGCATTTT
CASSLGALSNQPQHF
>TRBV5-1|NA|TRBJ2-7|TRBD2
TGCGCCAGCAGCTTTCCGACTAGCGGGAGGTACGAGCAGTACTTC
CASSFPTSGRYEQYF
>TRBV15|NA|TRBJ2-3|NA
TGTGCCACCAGCGGGCCCCCGATTAGCACAGATACGCAGTATTTT
CATSGPPISTDTQYF
>TRBV28|NA|TRBJ2-7|TRBD1
TGTGCCAGCAGTCCCACAAAATCGACAGGGTCGGACGAGCAGTACTTC
CASSPTKSTGSDEQYF
>TRBV7-9|NA|TRBJ1-3|NA
TGTGCCAGCACCGTCTGGGGGCGAAACACCATATATTTT
CASTVWGRNTIYF
>TRBV19|NA|TRBJ2-7|NA
TGTGCCAGTAGTCCAGGGGTCACCTACGAGCAGTACTTC
CASSPGVTYEQYF
>TRBV2|NA|TRBJ1-1|NA
TGTGCCAGCACTACTTCGGGGGGCACTGAAGCTTTCTTT
CASTTSGGTEAFF
>TRBV27|NA|TRBJ2-3|TRBD2
TGTGCCAGCAGTTTATCGGCCGGGACTAGTGAAGTAACGCAGTATTTT
CASSLSAGTSEVTQYF
>TRBV6-5|NA|TRBJ1-1|NA
TGTGCCAGCAGATCGGGTTACACTGAAGCTTTCTTT
CASRSGYTEAFF
>TRBV27|NA|TRBJ2-1|TRBD2
TGTGCCAGCAGTTTAGGCGGGGGTCTCGGTGAGCAGTTCTTC
CASSLGGGLGEQFF
>TRBV10-3|NA|TRBJ1-1|TRBD1
TGTGCCACCAGGGGGACAGGGGATTGGTACACTGAAGCTTTCTTT
CATRGTGDWYTEAFF